A selection of T cell receptor beta chains follows, all from one sample in a study of post-analysis software for immune sequencing data. TCRdb re-called the PCR reads through MiXCR, storing one row per CDR3 protein. Here the sample spans about 770,000 distinct CDR3 sequences, around 45% being singletons. Source material: blood. The receptors derive from a girl aged 5 to 17 with multiple sclerosis. CDR3s include the opening cysteine and the closing phenylalanine or tryptophan. D genes are given only for firm matches. Not every row has a clone size; where given, it reads once, few, many or a size class.

V gene	clone size	J gene	D gene	CDR3 protein	CDR3 DNA
TRBV9	NA	TRBJ2-5	TRBD2	CASSQGLAGVEETQYF	TGTGCCAGCAGTCAGGGACTAGCGGGAGTGGAAGAGACCCAGTACTTC
TRBV29-1	NA	TRBJ2-7	NA	CSVEDPGQNYEQYF	TGCAGCGTTGAAGACCCCGGACAAAACTACGAGCAGTACTTC
TRBV28	NA	TRBJ1-1	NA	CASSPQRGHPMNTEAFF	TGTGCCAGCAGTCCACAAAGGGGACACCCAATGAACACTGAAGCTTTCTTT
TRBV20-1	NA	TRBJ1-5	TRBD1	CSARWGQVPGQPQHF	TGCAGTGCTAGATGGGGACAGGTACCGGGACAGCCCCAGCATTTT
TRBV20-1	NA	TRBJ2-1	NA	CSAYSGSYNEQFF	TGCAGTGCCTACTCCGGCTCCTACAATGAGCAGTTCTTC
TRBV19	NA	TRBJ2-1	TRBD1	CASSPGQVLEQFF	TGTGCCAGTAGTCCGGGACAGGTGCTTGAGCAGTTCTTC
TRBV12-3/TRBV12-4	NA	TRBJ1-5	NA	CASSPGAYQPQHF	TGTGCCAGCAGTCCGGGGGCGTATCAGCCCCAGCATTTT
TRBV29-1	NA	TRBJ2-1	NA	CSVEPGHIYNEQFF	TGCAGCGTTGAGCCGGGACACATCTACAATGAGCAGTTCTTC
TRBV28	NA	TRBJ2-5	NA	CASWGRETQETQYF	TGTGCCAGCTGGGGAAGGGAGACCCAAGAGACCCAGTACTTC
TRBV5-1	NA	TRBJ1-5	NA	CASSLAPDRQQPQHF	TGCGCCAGCAGCTTGGCCCCTGACCGGCAACAGCCCCAGCATTTT
TRBV24-1	few	TRBJ2-3	NA	CATSGTWGGADTQYF	TGTGCCACCAGTGGGACCTGGGGCGGGGCAGATACGCAGTATTTT
TRBV7-9	NA	TRBJ2-3	NA	CASSLGPGPADTQYF	TGTGCCAGCAGCCTAGGACCAGGGCCGGCAGATACGCAGTATTTT
TRBV4-1	few	TRBJ1-5	NA	CASSQGPAPKGGEPQHF	TGCGCCAGCAGCCAAGGACCAGCCCCGAAAGGGGGTGAGCCCCAGCATTTT
TRBV11-2	NA	TRBJ2-1	TRBD1	CASSDSGGAWNEQFF	TGTGCCAGCAGCGACTCAGGGGGCGCTTGGAATGAGCAGTTCTTC
TRBV20-1	NA	TRBJ2-7	TRBD2	CSARVSSGSSGEQYF	TGCAGTGCTAGAGTCTCTAGCGGGAGTTCAGGCGAGCAGTACTTC
TRBV20-1	NA	TRBJ2-5	TRBD2	CSASLAGGDTKTQYF	TGCAGTGCTAGTCTAGCGGGAGGTGATACAAAGACCCAGTACTTC
TRBV6-5	NA	TRBJ1-2	NA	CASGKGHNYGYTF	TGTGCCAGCGGGAAGGGCCATAACTATGGCTACACCTTC
TRBV11-3	NA	TRBJ2-5	TRBD1	CASSGGQIQETQYF	TGTGCCAGCAGCGGGGGACAGATCCAAGAGACCCAGTACTTC
TRBV27	NA	TRBJ2-1	TRBD2	CASSPRLASYNEQFF	TGTGCCAGCAGTCCTCGACTAGCTTCCTACAATGAGCAGTTCTTC
TRBV20-1	few	TRBJ1-6	NA	CSAADREVSYNSPLHF	TGCAGTGCTGCAGACAGAGAGGTTTCCTATAATTCACCCCTCCACTTT
TRBV12-3/TRBV12-4	NA	TRBJ2-1	TRBD1	CASSLTGGSDNEQFF	TGTGCCAGCAGTTTAACAGGGGGGTCGGACAATGAGCAGTTCTTC
TRBV3-1	once	TRBJ1-2	NA	CASSQQIHSNYGYTF	TGTGCCAGCAGCCAACAAATACACTCCAACTATGGCTACACCTTC
TRBV28	few	TRBJ2-5	NA	CASRGRGSETQYF	TGTGCCAGCCGGGGCAGGGGATCGGAGACCCAGTACTTC
TRBV14	NA	TRBJ1-2	NA	CASRADGKGNGYTF	TGTGCCAGCAGGGCCGACGGGAAGGGGAATGGCTACACCTTC
TRBV27	NA	TRBJ2-1	NA	CASSPGAGPSYEQFF	TGTGCCAGCAGTCCCGGCGCGGGACCGTCCTACGAGCAGTTCTTC
TRBV6-5	few	TRBJ1-2	TRBD1	CASSYPGTGEDGYTF	TGTGCCAGCAGTTACCCCGGGACAGGGGAAGATGGCTACACCTTC
TRBV4-1	few	TRBJ2-1	TRBD1	CASSQDPGTDNEQFF	TGCGCCAGCAGCCAAGATCCCGGGACAGACAATGAGCAGTTCTTC
TRBV27	NA	TRBJ2-5	NA	CASSYRVETQYF	TGTGCCAGCAGTTACAGGGTGGAGACCCAGTACTTC
TRBV15	many	TRBJ2-6	NA	CATSRVGFGSGANVLTF	TGTGCCACCAGCAGAGTCGGTTTTGGCTCTGGGGCCAACGTCCTGACTTTC
TRBV6-5	NA	TRBJ2-7	NA	CASREQKSSYEQYF	TGTGCCAGCAGGGAACAGAAGAGCTCCTACGAGCAGTACTTC
TRBV20-1	many	TRBJ2-7	TRBD2	CSARTSGSYEQYF	TGCAGCGCACGGACTAGCGGGAGCTACGAGCAGTACTTC
TRBV4-2	NA	TRBJ2-7	NA	CASSQEPSRSYEQYF	TGTGCCAGCAGCCAAGAACCTAGTAGATCCTACGAGCAGTACTTC
TRBV20-1	NA	TRBJ2-7	TRBD1	CSALEGQVTYEQYF	TGCAGTGCCCTGGAGGGACAGGTAACCTACGAGCAGTACTTC